This T cell receptor (beta chain) stems from a study of T cells in Graves' hyperthyroidism and ophthalmopathy. Only one count was recorded for this clonotype. Regions amplified from RNA transcripts were the TCR beta CDR3 regions. TCR CDR3 underwent first-round RT-PCR with the HTBI primer set. MiXCR, run by TCRdb on the multiplex PCR reads, gives a single entry per CDR3 protein. This table has more than 500,000 distinct CDR3 sequences, roughly 16% appearing once. The specimen sequenced was blood. This TCR derives from a woman in her twenties or thirties with Graves' ophthalmopathy.

The CDR3 coding sequence is TGTGCCAGCAGTTTATTCTCTAGCGACTCCTACAATGAGCAGTTCTTC. It codes for CASSLFSSDSYNEQFF. J is TRBJ2-1 and V is TRBV28; the D gene is possibly TRBD2 (6 bases). Germline CDR1 reads MDHEN; CDR2 reads SYDVKM. V was pared by 1 base and J by 0 bases, with 10 bases between. This CDR3 has 16 residues. Full variable domain (missing parts from reference TRBV28 and TRBJ2-1): DVKVTQSSRYLVKRTGEKVFLECVQDMDHENMFWYRQDPGLGLRLIYFSYDVKMKEKGDIPEGYSVSREKKERFSLILESASTNQTSMYLCASSLFSSDSYNEQFFGPGTRLTVL.